This T cell receptor beta chain was obtained from a study of blood T cells in healthy people across ages. Whole-study results and caveats: Those diversity estimates obtained from one million T cells were thought to be underestimates. Age showed a roughly linear inverse relationship with TCR beta diversity per million T cells. There were more naive CD4+ cells and higher diversity in long-lived donors than in aged donors.

This clonotype has ten or more counts. The antigen is not known. Germline V CDR1 and CDR2: KGHSH, LQKENI. V lost 2 bases and J 1 base, leaving 14 bases between the germline ends. The CDR3 is made up of 16 amino acids. A J-beta primer mix and a sample-barcoded 5' primer were used in a second PCR of about 6 to 12 cycles. TCRdb independently ran MiXCR on the 5' RACE reads; one entry per CDR3 protein. The profile covers about 900,000 distinct CDR3 sequences, with under 50% appearing a single time and roughly 13% taken by the ten largest. This sequence was found in a man under 40 in good health. The chain recombines TRBV18 with TRBJ1-2; D ambiguous. Sequencing used blood. The chain's CDR3 is CASSPSSADINYGYTF. For the CDR3, the DNA is TGTGCCAGCTCACCATCCTCAGCAGACATTAACTATGGCTACACCTTC.